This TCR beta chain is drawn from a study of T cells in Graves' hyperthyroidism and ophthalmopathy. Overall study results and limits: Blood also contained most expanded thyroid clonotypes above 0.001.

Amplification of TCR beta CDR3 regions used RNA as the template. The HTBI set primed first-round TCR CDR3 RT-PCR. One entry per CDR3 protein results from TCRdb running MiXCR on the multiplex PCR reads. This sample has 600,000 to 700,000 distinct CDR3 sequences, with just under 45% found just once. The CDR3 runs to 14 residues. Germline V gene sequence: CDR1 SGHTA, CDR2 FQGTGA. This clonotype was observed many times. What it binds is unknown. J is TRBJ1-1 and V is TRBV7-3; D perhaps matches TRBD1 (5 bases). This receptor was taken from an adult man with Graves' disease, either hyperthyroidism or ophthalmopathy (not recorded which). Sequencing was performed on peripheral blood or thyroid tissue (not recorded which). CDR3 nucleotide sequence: TGTGCAGTTAAATCCGGGACTGTGAACACTGAAGCTTTCTTT. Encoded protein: CAVKSGTVNTEAFF.